This entry lists 16 T cell receptor beta chains sequenced from one sample in a study of T-cell memory formation after mild COVID-19. MiXCR, applied by TCRdb to the 5' RACE reads, yields one record per CDR3 protein. The sample carries more than 250,000 distinct CDR3 sequences, approximately 18% recorded once. The sequenced material came from PBMCs or a T cell subset sorted from them (not recorded which). Receptors were obtained from a young man who had mild COVID-19 (a few samples of this study predate the infection). Cell type and time point are not known.

This clonotype showed up just a few times. V is TRBV5-6 and J is TRBJ2-1, with D tentatively TRBD2 (5 bases). V was clipped by 0 bases and J by 14 bases, with 9 bases between them. CDR3 length equals 11 residues. From germline, CDR1 is SGHDT and CDR2 YYEEEE. CDR3: CASSLGGNEFF. As DNA, the CDR3 is TGTGCCAGCAGCTTGGGAGGGAATGAGTTCTTC.

The chain employs TRBV2 and TRBJ2-1; 11 bases are a match to TRBD2. The germline V gene encodes CDR1 SNHLY and CDR2 FYNNEI. V lost 4 bases to trimming and J lost 5 bases; unmatched junction nucleotides: 7. This CDR3 is built from 16 residues. The CDR3 is CASSGLVAGGDNEQFF. The CDR3 region has the DNA TGTGCCAGCAGTGGCTTAGTAGCGGGGGGGGACAATGAGCAGTTCTTC.

This chain connects TRBV4-2 to TRBJ2-1, with D possibly TRBD1 on 7 matching bases. V shed 4 bases and J shed 1 base, with 17 bases lying between them. Germline loops: CDR1 LGHNA, CDR2 YNFKEQ. This CDR3 spans 17 amino acids. CDR3 DNA sequence: TGTGCCAGCAGCCTCGGACAGGCTGCGGGGTCCTACAATGAGCAGTTCTTC. It encodes CASSLGQAAGSYNEQFF.

The chain uses TRBV6-5 and TRBJ1-2; 7 bases fit TRBD1. Germline V gene lookup returns CDR1 MNHEY and CDR2 SVGAGI. The CDR3 runs to 14 residues. The junction had 7 bases not matched to a gene; V was cut back by 5 bases and J by 4 bases. The CDR3 loop reads CASSTPGQLYGYTF. CDR3 in DNA: TGTGCCAGCAGTACCCCGGGACAGCTCTATGGCTACACCTTC.

This clonotype was seen a few times. The rearrangement joins TRBV15 to TRBJ1-3; no clear D gene. The CDR3 is 15 residues long. Per germline, CDR1 LNHNV and CDR2 YYDKDF (reference sequence). Trimming removed 4 bases at V and 0 bases at J, with 10 bases between. The CDR3 nucleotides are TGTGCCACCAGCATCCCCGACGGCTCTGGAAACACCATATATTTT. This translates into CATSIPDGSGNTIYF. The entire variable domain, with the rest obtained from reference TRBV15 and TRBJ1-3, is as follows: DAMVIQNPRYQVTQFGKPVTLSCSQTLNHNVMYWYQQKSSQAPKLLFHYYDKDFNNEADTPDNFQSRRPNTSFCFLDIRSPGLGDTAMYLCATSIPDGSGNTIYFGEGSWLTVV.

V and J are TRBV27 and TRBJ2-5; D is perhaps TRBD1 (5 bases). The CDR3 is 14 amino acids. Germline CDR1 MNHEY, CDR2 SMNVEV (reference sequence). V was clipped by 2 bases and J by 1 base, with 8 bases between them. The CDR3 loop is CASSLGHLQETQYF. The DNA for the CDR3 is TGTGCCAGCAGTTTAGGACACCTCCAAGAGACCCAGTACTTC.

This clonotype was observed at least ten times. This chain joins TRBV5-1 and TRBJ2-3, with TRBD1 matching 7 bases. The CDR3 totals 16 residues. With V trimmed by 1 base and J by 1 base, 6 bases remained unmatched. Germline V lookup: CDR1 SGHRS, CDR2 YFSETQ. This CDR3 is CASSLQGTVGTDTQYF. CDR3 bases: TGCGCCAGCAGCTTGCAGGGGACAGTTGGCACAGATACGCAGTATTTT.

Ten or more counts support this clonotype. The CDR3 spells CASSVATAGNYGYTF. The CDR3 coding sequence is TGTGCCAGCAGCGTAGCTACGGCAGGGAACTATGGCTACACCTTC. The V and J genes are TRBV9 and TRBJ1-2; D might be TRBD1 (5 bases). The V gene's germline CDR1 is SGDLS and CDR2 YYNGEE. Between the trimmed V and J ends, which lost 0 bases and 2 bases, there was a span of 11 bases. The length of the CDR3 is 15 residues. The variable domain in full, with the rest retrieved from reference TRBV9 and TRBJ1-2, is DSGVTQTPKHLITATGQRVTLRCSPRSGDLSVYWYQQSLDQGLQFLIQYYNGEERAKGNILERFSAQQFPDLHSELNLSSLELGDSALYFCASSVATAGNYGYTFGSGTRLTVV.

This clonotype was seen ten or more times. This chain links TRBV5-1 with TRBJ1-2; 7 bases match TRBD1. Looked up from germline, CDR1 is SGHRS and CDR2 is YFSETQ. With V trimmed by 3 bases and J by 5 bases, 4 bases remained unmatched. The CDR3 has 13 residues. The CDR3 loop reads CASSSGQLYGYTF. For the CDR3, the DNA is TGCGCCAGCAGCTCGGGACAGCTTTATGGCTACACCTTC.

This clonotype occurred a few times. A junction boundary mismatches the germline segment, possibly from a read error. This chain uses TRBV2 with TRBJ1-5; the match to TRBD1 covers 8 bases. The CDR3 consists of 15 residues. CDR1 SNHLY and CDR2 FYNNEI come from the germline V gene. The CDR3 nucleotides are TGTGCCAGCAGTGAACACAGGGGGAACAATCAGTCCCAGCATTTT. It is translated as CASSEHRGNNQSQHF.

This chain joins TRBV28 and TRBJ1-4, with a tentative D call TRBD1 (5 bases). Germline V gene sequence: CDR1 MDHEN, CDR2 SYDVKM. The CDR3 totals 16 residues. Trimming stripped 2 bases from V and 4 bases from J, with 14 bases between. This CDR3 is CASSLIGLGDNEKLFF. CDR3 sequence (DNA): TGTGCCAGCAGTTTAATCGGGCTAGGGGATAATGAAAAACTGTTTTTT.

This clonotype appeared a few times. The V gene is TRBV10-3, the J gene TRBJ2-3; 13 nucleotides line up with TRBD2. Trimming removed 6 bases from V and 2 bases from J; junction bases left unmatched: 5. Germline CDR1 ENHRY, CDR2 SYGVKD. The CDR3 extends over 16 amino acids. CDR3 sequence (DNA): TGTGCCATCAGCGGGACTAGCGGGGTTAACACAGATACGCAGTATTTT. It codes for CAISGTSGVNTDTQYF.

This clonotype was seen more than once but under ten times. V usage is TRBV5-1 and J usage is TRBJ2-1; D is tentatively TRBD1 or TRBD2 (5 bases each). This CDR3 is built from 15 residues. Germline values: CDR1 SGHRS, CDR2 YFSETQ. V was cut by 2 bases and J by 7 bases, with 16 bases left in between. CDR3 protein: CASSFWGSSGNEQFF. CDR3 DNA: TGCGCCAGCAGCTTTTGGGGGAGTTCGGGTAATGAGCAGTTCTTC.

The rearrangement uses TRBV5-1 and TRBJ2-2; 11 bases fit TRBD2. CDR3 size: 15 residues. V dropped 4 bases and J dropped 7; count of bases not matched to a gene: 6. Per germline, CDR1 SGHRS and CDR2 YFSETQ. The CDR3 loop is CASSTLAGEVGELFF. CDR3 nucleotides: TGCGCCAGCAGCACACTAGCGGGGGAAGTCGGGGAGCTGTTTTTT.

This clonotype was seen many times. The gene calls are TRBV7-3 and TRBJ2-1; tentatively, D is TRBD1 or TRBD2 (5 bases each). The CDR3 has 14 amino acids. Germline CDR1 reads SGHTA; CDR2 reads FQGTGA. Trimming removed 5 bases from V and 0 bases from J, with 8 bases in between. The CDR3 protein is CASSRGGSYNEQFF. The DNA for the CDR3 is TGTGCCAGCAGCCGGGGCGGCTCCTACAATGAGCAGTTCTTC. The complete variable domain, with remaining parts taken from reference TRBV7-3 and TRBJ2-1, reads GAGVSQTPSNKVTEKGKYVELRCDPISGHTALYWYRQSLGQGPEFLIYFQGTGAADDSGLPNDRFFAVRPEGSVSTLKIQRTERGDSAVYLCASSRGGSYNEQFFGPGTRLTVL.

This clonotype was recorded a few times. The chain carries TRBV10-3 and TRBJ1-1, with D possibly matching TRBD1 (5 bases). The V end lost 4 bases, the J end lost 3 bases, and 18 bases lay between the germline ends. This CDR3 region has 16 residues. Per germline, CDR1 ENHRY and CDR2 SYGVKD. The CDR3: CAISGRDGGIHTEAFF. The CDR3 bases are TGTGCCATCAGTGGCCGGGACGGCGGCATCCACACTGAAGCTTTCTTT.